A selection of T cell receptor beta chains follows, all from one sample in a study of T cell responses to AZD1222 COVID-19 vaccine. The protocol was immunoSEQ multiplex PCR, while the TCRdb copy is restricted to in-frame clones and leaves out a portion. This sample has 150,000 or so clones, with 70% to 90% found just once. Here the sequenced sample was peripheral blood, taken on day 0 of AZD1222 vaccination. All receptors come from an adult in good health. Each CDR3 is given with its conserved first and last residue. The order of the fields is D gene, J gene, clone size, V gene, CDR3 protein, CDR3 DNA. D genes are given only for firm matches. Expanded clones are given a class, and other clones once, few, many or no size at all.

TRBD2 | TRBJ2-2 | NA | TRBV7-3 | CASSLNIAGAGELFF | TGTGCCAGCAGCTTAAACATAGCGGGAGCCGGGGAGCTGTTTTTT
TRBD2 | TRBJ2-5 | NA | TRBV25-1 | CASSPSGGARETQYF | TGTGCCAGCAGCCCCTCCGGGGGGGCAAGGGAGACCCAGTACTTC
NA | TRBJ1-2 | few | TRBV6-2/TRBV6-3 | CASSLRRVGYTF | TGTGCCAGCAGTTTGAGACGGGTTGGCTACACCTTC
TRBD1 | TRBJ1-5 | few | TRBV6-5 | CASAPTGSHQPQHF | TGTGCCAGCGCCCCGACAGGGAGCCATCAGCCCCAGCATTTT
NA | TRBJ2-5 | NA | TRBV24-1 | CATSPTGRKETQYF | TGTGCCACCAGCCCTACAGGGCGAAAAGAGACCCAGTACTTC
NA | TRBJ1-5 | NA | TRBV3-1/TRBV3-2 | CASSQGGAYSNQPQHF | TGTGCCAGCAGCCAAGGGGGTGCGTATAGCAATCAGCCCCAGCATTTT
NA | TRBJ1-5 | NA | TRBV5-1 | CASSLEKGQPQHF | TGCGCCAGCAGCTTGGAAAAGGGCCAGCCCCAGCATTTT
NA | TRBJ1-5 | NA | TRBV7-9 | CASSLARDQPQHF | TGTGCCAGCAGCTTAGCGCGGGATCAGCCCCAGCATTTT
TRBD2 | TRBJ2-1 | NA | TRBV9 | CASSTGTSGNIYNEQFF | TGTGCCAGCAGCACCGGGACTAGCGGGAACATTTACAATGAGCAGTTCTTC
TRBD2 | TRBJ2-5 | NA | TRBV4-1 | CASSQGASGGAVETQYF | TGCGCCAGCAGCCAGGGGGCTAGCGGGGGGGCCGTGGAGACCCAGTACTTC
NA | TRBJ2-7 | NA | TRBV6-2/TRBV6-3 | CASSYLATPSYEQYF | TGTGCCAGCAGTTACTTGGCTACACCCTCCTACGAGCAGTACTTC
TRBD2 | TRBJ2-1 | NA | TRBV3-1/TRBV3-2 | CASSSPATSGGYNEQFF | TGTGCCAGCAGTTCCCCGGCCACTAGCGGGGGCTACAATGAGCAGTTCTTC
NA | TRBJ1-1 | few | TRBV19 | CASTTKRGARWGTEAFF | TGTGCCAGTACCACTAAGCGGGGGGCGCGTTGGGGTACTGAAGCTTTCTTT
NA | TRBJ1-2 | NA | TRBV4-3 | CASSQDFLASGYTF | TGCGCCAGCAGCCAAGATTTTCTCGCGTCGGGCTACACCTTC
TRBD1 | TRBJ1-4 | NA | TRBV18 | CASSPGTGNEKLFF | TGTGCCAGCTCACCAGGGACAGGAAATGAAAAACTGTTTTTT
TRBD1 | TRBJ2-5 | NA | TRBV18 | CASSLAHGTGPRETQYF | TGTGCCAGCTCACTTGCACATGGGACAGGGCCCCGAGAGACCCAGTACTTC
TRBD1 | TRBJ2-2 | NA | TRBV25-1 | CASSVTGTGSTGELFF | TGTGCCAGCAGTGTAACCGGGACAGGGAGCACCGGGGAGCTGTTTTTT
NA | TRBJ2-7 | NA | TRBV19 | CASRPSGDAEQYF | TGTGCCAGTAGACCTTCGGGGGACGCAGAGCAGTACTTC
TRBD1 | TRBJ1-6 | NA | TRBV25-1 | CASSETGGNSPLHF | TGTGCCAGCAGTGAGACAGGGGGGAATTCACCCCTCCACTTT
NA | TRBJ1-1 | NA | TRBV6-6 | CASSRLMGTEAFF | TGTGCCAGCTCCAGGCTGATGGGCACTGAAGCTTTCTTT
NA | TRBJ1-5 | once | TRBV23-1 | CASSQSPSPPGNQPQHF | TGCGCCAGCAGTCAATCTCCCTCACCTCCAGGGAATCAGCCCCAGCATTTT
NA | TRBJ2-7 | NA | TRBV2 | CAARDENYEQYF | TGTGCCGCGAGGGACGAGAACTACGAGCAGTACTTC
NA | TRBJ2-7 | NA | TRBV7-9 | CASSLQTYEQYF | TGTGCCAGCAGCTTACAGACCTACGAGCAGTACTTC
TRBD1 | TRBJ1-1 | once | TRBV18 | CASSPRIQGVGVGYTEAFF | TGTGCCAGCTCACCACGGATACAGGGGGTTGGGGTAGGGTACACTGAAGCTTTCTTT
NA | TRBJ2-2 | NA | TRBV6-5 | CASKGGNRAGELFF | TGTGCCAGCAAGGGGGGGAATAGAGCCGGGGAGCTGTTTTTT
NA | TRBJ1-5 | NA | TRBV21-1 | CASSRQNNQPQHF | TGTGCCAGCAGCAGGCAGAACAATCAGCCCCAGCATTTT
TRBD1 | TRBJ2-7 | NA | TRBV20-1 | CSASGGTGSEQYF | TGCAGTGCTAGTGGAGGGACAGGGTCCGAGCAGTACTTC